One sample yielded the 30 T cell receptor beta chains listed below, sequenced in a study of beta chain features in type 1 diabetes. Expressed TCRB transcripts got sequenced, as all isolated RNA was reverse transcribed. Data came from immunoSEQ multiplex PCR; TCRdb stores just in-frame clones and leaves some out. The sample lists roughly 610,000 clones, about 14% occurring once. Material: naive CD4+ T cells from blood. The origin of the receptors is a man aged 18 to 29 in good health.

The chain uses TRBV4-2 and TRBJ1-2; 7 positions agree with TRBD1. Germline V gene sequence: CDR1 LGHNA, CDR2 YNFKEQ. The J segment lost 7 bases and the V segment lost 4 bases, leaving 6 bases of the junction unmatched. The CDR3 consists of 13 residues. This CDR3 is CASSRDRDPGYTF. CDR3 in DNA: TGTGCCAGCAGCCGAGACAGGGACCCTGGCTACACCTTC.

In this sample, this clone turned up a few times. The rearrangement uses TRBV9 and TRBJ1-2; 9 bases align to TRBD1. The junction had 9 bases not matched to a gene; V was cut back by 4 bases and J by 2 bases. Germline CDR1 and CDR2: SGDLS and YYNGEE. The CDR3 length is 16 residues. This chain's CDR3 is CASSPVGTGLNYGYTF. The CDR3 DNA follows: TGTGCCAGCAGCCCCGTGGGGACAGGGCTAAACTATGGCTACACCTTC.

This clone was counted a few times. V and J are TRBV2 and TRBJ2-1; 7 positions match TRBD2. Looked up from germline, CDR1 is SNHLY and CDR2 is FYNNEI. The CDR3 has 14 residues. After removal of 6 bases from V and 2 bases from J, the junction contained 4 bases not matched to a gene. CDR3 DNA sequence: TGTGCCAGCAGCGGGAGGTTGCCCTACAATGAGCAGTTCTTC. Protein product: CASSGRLPYNEQFF.

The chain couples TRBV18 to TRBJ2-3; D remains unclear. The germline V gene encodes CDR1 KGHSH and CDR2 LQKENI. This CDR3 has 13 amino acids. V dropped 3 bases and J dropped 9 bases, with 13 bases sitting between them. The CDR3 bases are TGTGCCAGCTCACCGACACCCTCGGACACGCAGTATTTT. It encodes CASSPTPSDTQYF.

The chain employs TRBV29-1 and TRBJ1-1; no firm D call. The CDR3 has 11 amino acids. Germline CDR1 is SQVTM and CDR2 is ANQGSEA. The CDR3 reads CSPGRSTEAFF. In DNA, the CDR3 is TGCAGTCCGGGTCGAAGCACTGAAGCTTTCTTT.

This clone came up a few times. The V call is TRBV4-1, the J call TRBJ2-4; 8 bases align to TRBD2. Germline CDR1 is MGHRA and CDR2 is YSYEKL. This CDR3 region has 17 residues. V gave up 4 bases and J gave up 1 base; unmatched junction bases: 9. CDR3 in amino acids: CASSPGGVVGAKNIQYF. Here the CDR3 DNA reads TGCGCCAGCAGCCCCGGGGGGGTGGTAGGGGCCAAAAACATTCAGTACTTC.

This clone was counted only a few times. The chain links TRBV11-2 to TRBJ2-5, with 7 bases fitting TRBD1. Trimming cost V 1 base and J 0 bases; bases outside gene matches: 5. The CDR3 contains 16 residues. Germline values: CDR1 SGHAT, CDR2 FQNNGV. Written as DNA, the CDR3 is TGTGCCAGCAGCTTAGTGGCAGGGGGATACCAAGAGACCCAGTACTTC. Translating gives CASSLVAGGYQETQYF.

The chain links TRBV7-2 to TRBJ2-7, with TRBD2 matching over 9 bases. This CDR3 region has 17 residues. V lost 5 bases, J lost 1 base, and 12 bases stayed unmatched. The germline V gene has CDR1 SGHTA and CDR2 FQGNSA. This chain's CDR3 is CASSGRGGLAWSYEQYF. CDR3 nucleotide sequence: TGTGCCAGCAGCGGCAGGGGAGGACTAGCGTGGTCCTACGAGCAGTACTTC.

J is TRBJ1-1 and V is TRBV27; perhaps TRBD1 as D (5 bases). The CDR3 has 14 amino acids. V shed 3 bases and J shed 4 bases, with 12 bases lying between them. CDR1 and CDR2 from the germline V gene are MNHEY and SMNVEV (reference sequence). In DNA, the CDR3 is TGTGCCAGCAGTTTCGGGCAGGGATTCACTGAAGCTTTCTTT. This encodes CASSFGQGFTEAFF.

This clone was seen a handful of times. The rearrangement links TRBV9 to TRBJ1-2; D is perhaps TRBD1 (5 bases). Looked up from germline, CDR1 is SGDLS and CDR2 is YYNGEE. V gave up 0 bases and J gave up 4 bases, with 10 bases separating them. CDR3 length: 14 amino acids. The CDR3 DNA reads TGTGCCAGCAGCGTAGACGAGACAGCCTATGGCTACACCTTC. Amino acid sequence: CASSVDETAYGYTF.

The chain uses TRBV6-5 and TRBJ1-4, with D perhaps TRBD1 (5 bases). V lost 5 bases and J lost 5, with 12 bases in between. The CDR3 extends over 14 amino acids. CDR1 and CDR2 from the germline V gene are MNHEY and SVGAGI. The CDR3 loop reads CASSQQVLNEKLFF. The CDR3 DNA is TGTGCCAGCAGTCAACAGGTCCTCAATGAAAAACTGTTTTTT.

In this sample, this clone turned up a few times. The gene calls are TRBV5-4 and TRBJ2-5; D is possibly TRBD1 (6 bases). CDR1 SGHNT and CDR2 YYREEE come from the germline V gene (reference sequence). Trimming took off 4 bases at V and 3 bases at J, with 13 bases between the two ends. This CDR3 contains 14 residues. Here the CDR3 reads CASSKTRGEETQYF. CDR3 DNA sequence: TGTGCCAGCAGCAAAACCAGGGGCGAAGAGACCCAGTACTTC. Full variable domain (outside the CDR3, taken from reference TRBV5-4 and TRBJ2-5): ETGVTQSPTHLIKTRGQQVTLRCSSQSGHNTVSWYQQALGQGPQFIFQYYREEENGRGNFPPRFSGLQFPNYSSELNVNALELDDSALYLCASSKTRGEETQYFGPGTRLLVL.

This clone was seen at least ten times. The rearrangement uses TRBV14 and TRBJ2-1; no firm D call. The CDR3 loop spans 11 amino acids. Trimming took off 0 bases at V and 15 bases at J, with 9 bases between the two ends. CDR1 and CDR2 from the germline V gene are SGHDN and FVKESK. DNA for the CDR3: TGTGCCAGCAGCCAAGAGGGCGCAACGTTCTTC. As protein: CASSQEGATFF.

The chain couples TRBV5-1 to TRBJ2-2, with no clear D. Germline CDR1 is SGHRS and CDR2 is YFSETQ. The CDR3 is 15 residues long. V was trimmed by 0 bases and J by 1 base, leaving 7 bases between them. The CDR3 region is CASSLVGENTGELFF. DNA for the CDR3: TGCGCCAGCAGCTTGGTGGGCGAGAACACCGGGGAGCTGTTTTTT.

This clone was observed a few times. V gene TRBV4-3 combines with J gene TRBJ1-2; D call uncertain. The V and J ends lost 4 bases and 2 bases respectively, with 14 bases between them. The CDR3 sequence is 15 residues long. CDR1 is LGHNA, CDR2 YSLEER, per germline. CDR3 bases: TGCGCCAGCAGCCCCCGTTTTAGGGCGAACTATGGCTACACCTTC. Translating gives CASSPRFRANYGYTF.

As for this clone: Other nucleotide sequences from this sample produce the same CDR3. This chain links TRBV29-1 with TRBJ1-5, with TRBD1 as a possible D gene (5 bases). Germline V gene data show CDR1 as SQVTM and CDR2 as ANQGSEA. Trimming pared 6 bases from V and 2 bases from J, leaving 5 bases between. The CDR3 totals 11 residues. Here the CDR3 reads CSVGGNQPQHF. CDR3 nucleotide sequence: TGCAGCGTGGGGGGCAATCAGCCCCAGCATTTT.

The chain's CDR3 is CASSQIQGRSYEQYF. Here the CDR3 DNA reads TGTGCCAGCAGCCAGATACAGGGGAGGTCCTACGAGCAGTACTTC. The V gene is TRBV5-5, the J gene TRBJ2-7, with D perhaps matching TRBD1 (7 bases). Deletions cut 4 bases from V and 1 base from J, with 15 bases between. Germline lookup yields CDR1 SGHKS and CDR2 YYEKEE (reference sequence). The CDR3 has 15 amino acids.

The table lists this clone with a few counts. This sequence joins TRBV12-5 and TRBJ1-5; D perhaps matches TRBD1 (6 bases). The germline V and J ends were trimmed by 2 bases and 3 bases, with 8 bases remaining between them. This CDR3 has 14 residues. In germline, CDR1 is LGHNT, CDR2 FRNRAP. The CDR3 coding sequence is TGTGCTAGTGGTTTGCCAGGGGACAATCAGCCCCAGCATTTT. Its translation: CASGLPGDNQPQHF.

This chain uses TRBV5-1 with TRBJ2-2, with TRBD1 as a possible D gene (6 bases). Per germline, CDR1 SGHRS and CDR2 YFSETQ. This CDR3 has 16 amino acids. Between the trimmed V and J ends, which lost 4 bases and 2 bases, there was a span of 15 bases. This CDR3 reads CASSITRDTNTGELFF. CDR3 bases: TGCGCCAGCAGCATAACCCGGGACACCAACACCGGGGAGCTGTTTTTT. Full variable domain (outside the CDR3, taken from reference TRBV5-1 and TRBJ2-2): KAGVTQTPRYLIKTRGQQVTLSCSPISGHRSVSWYQQTPGQGLQFLFEYFSETQRNKGNFPGRFSGRQFSNSRSEMNVSTLELGDSALYLCASSITRDTNTGELFFGEGSRLTVL.

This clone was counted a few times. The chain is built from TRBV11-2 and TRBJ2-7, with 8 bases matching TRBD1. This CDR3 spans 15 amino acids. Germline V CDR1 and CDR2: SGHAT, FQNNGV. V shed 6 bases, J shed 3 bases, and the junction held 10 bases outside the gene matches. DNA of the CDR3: TGTGCCAGCAGACCATTTGACAGGGGTAACTACGAGCAGTACTTC. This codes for CASRPFDRGNYEQYF.

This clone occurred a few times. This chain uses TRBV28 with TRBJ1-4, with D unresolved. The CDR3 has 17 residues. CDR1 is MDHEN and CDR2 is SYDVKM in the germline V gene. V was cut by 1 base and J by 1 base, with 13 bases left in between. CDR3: CASSLFPSLGTNEKLFF. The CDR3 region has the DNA TGTGCCAGCAGTTTATTCCCCTCCCTTGGAACTAATGAAAAACTGTTTTTT. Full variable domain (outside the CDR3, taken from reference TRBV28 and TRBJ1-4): DVKVTQSSRYLVKRTGEKVFLECVQDMDHENMFWYRQDPGLGLRLIYFSYDVKMKEKGDIPEGYSVSREKKERFSLILESASTNQTSMYLCASSLFPSLGTNEKLFFGSGTQLSVL.

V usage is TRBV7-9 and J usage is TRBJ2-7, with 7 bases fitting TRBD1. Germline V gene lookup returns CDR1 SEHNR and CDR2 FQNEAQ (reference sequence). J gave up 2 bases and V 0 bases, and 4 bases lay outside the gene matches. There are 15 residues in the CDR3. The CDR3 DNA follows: TGTGCCAGCAGCTTAGCCCAGGGACAGACCTACGAGCAGTACTTC. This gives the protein CASSLAQGQTYEQYF.

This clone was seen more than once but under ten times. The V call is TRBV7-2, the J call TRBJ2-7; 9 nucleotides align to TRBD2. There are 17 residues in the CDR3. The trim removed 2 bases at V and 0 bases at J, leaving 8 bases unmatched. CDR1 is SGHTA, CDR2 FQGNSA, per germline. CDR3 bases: TGTGCCAGCAGCTTAAGATTGGCTAGCGGGGACTCCTACGAGCAGTACTTC. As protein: CASSLRLASGDSYEQYF.

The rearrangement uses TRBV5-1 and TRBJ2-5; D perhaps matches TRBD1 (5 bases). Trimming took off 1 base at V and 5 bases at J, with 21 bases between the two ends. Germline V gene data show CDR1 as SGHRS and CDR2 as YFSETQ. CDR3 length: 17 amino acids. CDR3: CASSLSGRVSAWETQYF. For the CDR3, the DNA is TGCGCCAGCAGCTTGTCAGGCAGGGTTTCGGCGTGGGAGACCCAGTACTTC.

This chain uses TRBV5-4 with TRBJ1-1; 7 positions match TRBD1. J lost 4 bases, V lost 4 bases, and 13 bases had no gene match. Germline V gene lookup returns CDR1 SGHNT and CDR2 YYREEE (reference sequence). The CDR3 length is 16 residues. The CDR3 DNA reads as TGTGCCAGCAGCCGGGTAGGAGGGGGCGCCGGCACTGAAGCTTTCTTT. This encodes CASSRVGGGAGTEAFF.

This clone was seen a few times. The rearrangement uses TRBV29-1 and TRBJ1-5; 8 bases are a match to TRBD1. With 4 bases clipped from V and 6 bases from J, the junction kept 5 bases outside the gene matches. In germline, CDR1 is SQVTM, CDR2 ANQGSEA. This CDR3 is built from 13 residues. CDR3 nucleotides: TGCAGCGTTGTGGACAGGGCCGGTCAGCCCCAGCATTTT. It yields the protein CSVVDRAGQPQHF.

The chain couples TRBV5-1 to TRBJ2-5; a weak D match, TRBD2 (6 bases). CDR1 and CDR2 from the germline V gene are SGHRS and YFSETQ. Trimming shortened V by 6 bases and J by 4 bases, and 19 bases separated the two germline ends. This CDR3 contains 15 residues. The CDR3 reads CASTAGGIVGETQYF. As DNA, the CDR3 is TGCGCCAGCACGGCTGGAGGGATAGTAGGAGAGACCCAGTACTTC.

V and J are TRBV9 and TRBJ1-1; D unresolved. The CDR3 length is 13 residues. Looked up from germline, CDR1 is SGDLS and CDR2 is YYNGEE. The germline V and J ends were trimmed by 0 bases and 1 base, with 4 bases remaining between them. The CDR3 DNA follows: TGTGCCAGCAGCGTAGGGTGGAACACTGAAGCTTTCTTT. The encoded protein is CASSVGWNTEAFF. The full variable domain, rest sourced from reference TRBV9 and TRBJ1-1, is DSGVTQTPKHLITATGQRVTLRCSPRSGDLSVYWYQQSLDQGLQFLIQYYNGEERAKGNILERFSAQQFPDLHSELNLSSLELGDSALYFCASSVGWNTEAFFGQGTRLTVV.

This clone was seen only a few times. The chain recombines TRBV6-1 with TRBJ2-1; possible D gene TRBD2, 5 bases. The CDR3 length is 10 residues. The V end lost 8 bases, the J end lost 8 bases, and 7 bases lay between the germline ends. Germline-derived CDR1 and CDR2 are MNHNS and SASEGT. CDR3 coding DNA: TGTGCCAGCTGGGGAGATGAGCAGTTCTTC. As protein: CASWGDEQFF.

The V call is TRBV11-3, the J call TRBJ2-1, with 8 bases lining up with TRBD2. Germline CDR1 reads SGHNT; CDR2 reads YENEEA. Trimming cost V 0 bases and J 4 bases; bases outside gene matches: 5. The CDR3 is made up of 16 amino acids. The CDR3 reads CASSLEAGGRYNEQFF. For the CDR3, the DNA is TGTGCCAGCAGCTTAGAGGCGGGAGGAAGATACAATGAGCAGTTCTTC.